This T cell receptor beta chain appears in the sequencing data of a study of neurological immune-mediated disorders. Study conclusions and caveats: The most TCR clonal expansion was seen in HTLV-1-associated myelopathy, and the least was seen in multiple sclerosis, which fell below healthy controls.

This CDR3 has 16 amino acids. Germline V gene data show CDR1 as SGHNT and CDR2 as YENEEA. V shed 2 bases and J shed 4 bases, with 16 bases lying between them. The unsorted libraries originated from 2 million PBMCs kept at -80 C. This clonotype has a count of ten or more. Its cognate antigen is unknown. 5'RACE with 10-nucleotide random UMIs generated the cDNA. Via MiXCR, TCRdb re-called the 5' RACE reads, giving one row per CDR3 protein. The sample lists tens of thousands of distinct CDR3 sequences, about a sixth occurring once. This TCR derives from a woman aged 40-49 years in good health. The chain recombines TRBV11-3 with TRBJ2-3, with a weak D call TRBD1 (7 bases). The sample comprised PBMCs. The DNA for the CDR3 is TGTGCCAGCAGCTTAAGGAGTGGAGGGGGCGCAGATACGCAGTATTTT. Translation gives CASSLRSGGGADTQYF.